These 26 T cell receptor beta chains came from one sample sequenced in a study of PD-L1 blockade in urothelial cancer. Sample time point: peripheral blood 6 weeks after treatment start. Clones were read by immunoSEQ multiplex PCR, and TCRdb kept only the in-frame ones, dropping some. The sample lists around 110,000 clones; 75% to 95% were seen once. The sequenced sample was PBMCs, obtained around atezolizumab (anti-PD-L1) treatment. The receptors were gathered from a man aged 55-75 years with urothelial cancer.

V gene TRBV5-1 combines with J gene TRBJ2-5; 13 nucleotides agree with TRBD2. V lost 0 bases, J lost 5 bases, and 4 bases stayed unmatched. Germline CDR1 reads SGHRS; CDR2 reads YFSETQ. This CDR3 is built from 16 residues. The CDR3 is CASSLEGLAGLETQYF. CDR3 nucleotide sequence: TGCGCCAGCAGCTTGGAGGGACTAGCGGGGTTGGAGACCCAGTACTTC.

J is TRBJ2-7 and V is TRBV10-2, with TRBD2 matching 8 bases. Germline loops: CDR1 WSHSY, CDR2 SAAADI. Unmatched junction bases numbered 20, after V lost 6 bases and J lost 4 bases. The CDR3 runs to 18 residues. The chain's CDR3 is CASRPPVSGILSAYEQYF. For the CDR3, the DNA is TGCGCCAGCAGGCCACCGGTTAGCGGGATCCTCTCAGCATACGAGCAGTACTTC.

V and J are TRBV27 and TRBJ2-7, with D possibly being TRBD1 or TRBD2 (12 bases each). CDR1 is MNHEY and CDR2 is SMNVEV in the germline V gene (reference sequence). V was trimmed by 5 bases and J by 3 bases, leaving 32 bases between them. The CDR3 totals 20 residues. CDR3 amino acids: CASSTIPGQGASGRVYEQYF. CDR3 sequence (DNA): TGTGCCAGCAGTACCATACCGGGACAGGGGGCTAGCGGGAGGGTCTACGAGCAGTACTTC.

The chain carries TRBV9 and TRBJ1-2, with 8 bases matching TRBD1. The CDR3 spans 15 residues. CDR1 SGDLS and CDR2 YYNGEE come from the germline V gene. V trimming: 3 bases; J trimming: 8 bases; junction bases outside the gene matches: 12. CDR3 sequence: CASSASVDRVGGYTF. Written as DNA, the CDR3 is TGTGCCAGCAGCGCATCAGTGGACAGGGTGGGCGGCTACACCTTC.

The chain has TRBV30 and TRBJ1-1; the D gene is possibly TRBD1 (6 bases). In germline, CDR1 is GTSNPN, CDR2 SVGIG (reference sequence). This CDR3 has 13 amino acids. V dropped 8 bases and J dropped 1 base, with 14 bases sitting between them. The CDR3 here is CAHTGLGNTEAFF. The DNA of the CDR3 is TGTGCCCACACAGGGCTTGGGAACACTGAAGCTTTCTTT.

V is TRBV9 and J is TRBJ2-5, with TRBD2 matching 11 bases. Germline lookup yields CDR1 SGDLS and CDR2 YYNGEE. The CDR3 runs to 15 residues. Trimming took 2 bases from V and 5 from J; bases not matched to a gene: 5. This CDR3 reads CASSVSGGADETQYF. CDR3 bases: TGTGCCAGCAGCGTTAGCGGGGGGGCCGATGAGACCCAGTACTTC.

V gene TRBV28 combines with J gene TRBJ2-2; D ambiguous. The germline V gene encodes CDR1 MDHEN and CDR2 SYDVKM. The CDR3 has 12 amino acids. Trimming left V 3 bases short and J 7 bases short, with 6 bases between. CDR3 DNA sequence: TGTGCCAGCAGTTTCTTTGTCGGGGAGCTGTTTTTT. Its protein product is CASSFFVGELFF.

A word on this clone: Germline and junction disagree at one end, which may indicate a read error. The chain recombines TRBV7-2 with TRBJ2-1; TRBD2 might be the D (6 bases). CDR1 and CDR2 (germline): SGHTA, FQGNSA. The CDR3 spans 13 residues. DNA for the CDR3: TGTGCCAGCAGCTTAGTAGGACTACCAAACTGGCTCTTC. Its protein is CASSLVGLPNWLF.

The gene calls are TRBV5-5 and TRBJ2-7; a weak D match, TRBD2 (6 bases). The CDR3 has 11 amino acids. CDR1 is SGHKS and CDR2 is YYEKEE in the germline V gene (reference sequence). V gave up 4 bases and J gave up 5 bases, with 7 bases separating them. In DNA, the CDR3 is TGTGCCAGCAGCGGAGGGAACGAGCAGTACTTC. Its protein product is CASSGGNEQYF.

The chain combines TRBV7-2 with TRBJ2-5; D is perhaps TRBD2 (6 bases). The CDR3 covers 14 residues. The V and J ends lost 0 bases and 4 bases respectively, with 9 bases between them. Germline lookup yields CDR1 SGHTA and CDR2 FQGNSA. In DNA form, the CDR3 reads TGTGCCAGCAGCTTAGCGGGGACTCTAGAGACCCAGTACTTC. This sequence encodes CASSLAGTLETQYF.

The rearrangement links TRBV5-4 to TRBJ2-7; D might be TRBD1 (5 bases). The length of the CDR3 is 15 residues. The V end lost 0 bases, the J end lost 1 base, and 11 bases lay between the germline ends. Looked up from germline, CDR1 is SGHNT and CDR2 is YYREEE (reference sequence). The CDR3 reads CASSLGGRQSYEQYF. The CDR3 DNA reads TGTGCCAGCAGCTTGGGGGGCCGGCAATCCTACGAGCAGTACTTC.

The rearrangement joins TRBV4-1 to TRBJ2-1, with 7 bases lining up with TRBD1. The CDR3 loop spans 15 amino acids. Unmatched junction bases numbered 7, after V lost 4 bases and J lost 4 bases. Germline loops: CDR1 MGHRA, CDR2 YSYEKL. CDR3: CASSRSRDSYNEQFF. In DNA form, the CDR3 reads TGCGCCAGCAGCCGCTCCCGGGACAGTTACAATGAGCAGTTCTTC.

This chain uses TRBV10-3 with TRBJ1-2; 8 nucleotides align to TRBD1. The CDR3 covers 14 residues. CDR1 and CDR2 (germline): ENHRY, SYGVKD. Trimming took 10 bases from V and 5 from J; bases not matched to a gene: 12. CDR3 coding DNA: TGTGCCACGCGAGGACAGGGAAGGGGTTATGGCTACACCTTC. This translates into CATRGQGRGYGYTF.

This clone was seen once. The CDR3 reads CASSPSLAGATNEQFF. The CDR3 nucleotides read TGTGCCAGCTCACCCTCGTTAGCGGGGGCGACCAATGAGCAGTTCTTC. This sequence joins TRBV18 and TRBJ2-1, with 9 bases identical to TRBD2. The trim removed 3 bases at V and 6 bases at J, leaving 9 bases unmatched. Germline values: CDR1 KGHSH, CDR2 LQKENI. The CDR3 has 16 amino acids.

The chain has TRBV5-5 and TRBJ1-1; D is possibly TRBD1 (5 bases). V lost 10 bases and J lost 7, with 23 bases in between. Germline CDR1 and CDR2: SGHKS and YYEKEE (reference sequence). The CDR3 covers 14 residues. CDR3 in amino acids: CAPLPNRWSLEAFF. CDR3 nucleotides: TGTGCCCCACTACCCAACAGGTGGTCCCTTGAAGCTTTCTTT.

This chain connects TRBV30 to TRBJ1-4; D may be TRBD1 (5 bases). V was trimmed by 4 bases and J by 8 bases, leaving 17 bases between them. Germline CDR1 GTSNPN, CDR2 SVGIG (reference sequence). This CDR3 contains 14 residues. CDR3 nucleotide sequence: TGTGCCTGGACCACCGGGGAGGGGTGGGAAAAACTGTTTTTT. This translates into CAWTTGEGWEKLFF.

The chain combines TRBV7-2 with TRBJ1-2; 8 nucleotides match TRBD1. The CDR3 covers 15 residues. CDR1 and CDR2 from the germline V gene are SGHTA and FQGNSA. V trimming: 1 base; J trimming: 3 bases; junction bases outside the gene matches: 4. CDR3 DNA sequence: TGTGCCAGCAGCTTAGGGACAGGGAGTCACTATGGCTACACCTTC. Its translation: CASSLGTGSHYGYTF.

V and J are TRBV9 and TRBJ2-2; TRBD2 agrees at 9 bases. This CDR3 spans 16 amino acids. In germline, CDR1 is SGDLS, CDR2 YYNGEE. V lost 4 bases to trimming and J lost 0 bases; unmatched junction nucleotides: 4. The CDR3 here is CASSPWTSANTGELFF. CDR3 sequence (DNA): TGTGCCAGCAGCCCCTGGACTAGCGCGAACACCGGGGAGCTGTTTTTT. The full variable domain, its missing parts supplied by reference TRBV9 and TRBJ2-2, is DSGVTQTPKHLITATGQRVTLRCSPRSGDLSVYWYQQSLDQGLQFLIQYYNGEERAKGNILERFSAQQFPDLHSELNLSSLELGDSALYFCASSPWTSANTGELFFGEGSRLTVL.

The chain employs TRBV6-4 and TRBJ2-5; a weak D match, TRBD2 (5 bases). V was cut by 3 bases and J by 5 bases, with 13 bases left in between. Germline CDR1 MRHNA, CDR2 SNTAGT. The CDR3 is 14 residues long. CDR3 nucleotide sequence: TGTGCCAGCAGTGATACGGGGTCCGGGGAGACCCAGTACTTC. As protein: CASSDTGSGETQYF.

The chain uses TRBV7-9 and TRBJ1-3; D is unresolved. Germline lookup yields CDR1 SEHNR and CDR2 FQNEAQ (reference sequence). Trimming pared 4 bases from V and 4 bases from J, leaving 11 bases between. CDR3 length: 14 amino acids. The chain's CDR3 is CASSSSGWGNTIYF. For the CDR3, the DNA is TGTGCCAGCAGCTCCTCGGGGTGGGGAAACACCATATATTTT.

The gene calls are TRBV28 and TRBJ2-4; TRBD1 matches 10 bases. CDR3 length: 17 amino acids. Germline V gene data show CDR1 as MDHEN and CDR2 as SYDVKM. With 6 bases clipped from V and 0 bases from J, the junction kept 8 bases outside the gene matches. The CDR3 sequence is CASSPAGTGVAKNIQYF. The CDR3 DNA is TGTGCCAGCAGCCCAGCCGGGACAGGGGTAGCCAAAAACATTCAGTACTTC.

This chain links TRBV5-4 with TRBJ2-5, with 9 bases aligning to TRBD2. J gave up 3 bases and V 1 base, and 1 base lay outside the gene matches. The germline V gene encodes CDR1 SGHNT and CDR2 YYREEE (reference sequence). The CDR3 has 14 residues. CDR3 sequence reads: CASSLRLAEETQYF. DNA of the CDR3: TGTGCCAGCAGCTTGCGACTAGCGGAAGAGACCCAGTACTTC. Full variable domain (outside the CDR3, taken from reference TRBV5-4 and TRBJ2-5): ETGVTQSPTHLIKTRGQQVTLRCSSQSGHNTVSWYQQALGQGPQFIFQYYREEENGRGNFPPRFSGLQFPNYSSELNVNALELDDSALYLCASSLRLAEETQYFGPGTRLLVL.

The chain links TRBV7-8 to TRBJ1-4; TRBD1 matches at 8 bases. Germline V gene lookup returns CDR1 SGHVS and CDR2 FQNEAQ. J gave up 7 bases and V 5 bases, and 6 bases lay outside the gene matches. The CDR3 runs 14 residues. The CDR3 region is CASSRQGSGEKLFF. The CDR3 bases are TGTGCCAGCAGCCGACAGGGGTCAGGTGAAAAACTGTTTTTT. The whole variable domain, filled in from reference TRBV7-8 and TRBJ1-4, reads GAGVSQSPRYKVAKRGQDVALRCDPISGHVSLFWYQQALGQGPEFLTYFQNEAQLDKSGLPSDRFFAERPEGSVSTLKIQRTQQEDSAVYLCASSRQGSGEKLFFGSGTQLSVL.

The J gene is TRBJ2-2, the V gene TRBV19; tentative D call: TRBD1 (5 bases). This CDR3 is 13 amino acids long. Germline V gene lookup returns CDR1 LNHDA and CDR2 SQIVND (reference sequence). V dropped 5 bases and J dropped 4 bases, with 8 bases sitting between them. The CDR3 region is CASSEQGTGELFF. The DNA for the CDR3 is TGTGCCAGTAGTGAGCAGGGCACCGGGGAGCTGTTTTTT.

J is TRBJ2-7 and V is TRBV21-1; the table's D call, TRBD1, has no DNA check behind it. TRBV21-1 is deemed a pseudogene. The CDR3 is made up of 9 amino acids. CDR3 sequence: CASLRGTGF. In DNA, the CDR3 is TGTGCCAGCTTGAGGGGGACAGGGTTC.

This sequence joins TRBV28 and TRBJ2-1; 11 bases are shared with TRBD1. The CDR3 is 14 amino acids. Germline V gene lookup returns CDR1 MDHEN and CDR2 SYDVKM. V was pared by 5 bases and J by 7 bases, with 4 bases of the junction left unmatched. The CDR3 bases are TGTGCCAGCAGTCACGGGACAGGGGGTAATGAGCAGTTCTTC. Translating it yields CASSHGTGGNEQFF.